Detailed here is one TCR beta chain. The entry originates in a study of Graves' ophthalmopathy and Graves' hyperthyroidism. CDR1 and CDR2 (germline): ENHRY, SYGVKD. The CDR3 has 15 amino acids. V was trimmed by 0 bases and J by 0 bases, leaving 6 bases between them. Amplification of the TCR beta CDR3 regions used RNA transcripts (as template). An initial RT-PCR round employing HTBI primers preceded a second-round multiplex PCR. TCRdb called the multiplex PCR reads again in MiXCR, with one record for every CDR3 protein. The sample contains about 240,000 distinct CDR3 sequences, less than 55% of which appear only once.

Sequenced sample: peripheral blood. The rearrangement uses TRBV10-3 and TRBJ1-3, with D uncertain. The TCR was taken from an adult man with Graves' ophthalmopathy. The CDR3 sequence: CAISESELSGNTIYF. The CDR3 DNA reads TGTGCCATCAGTGAGTCGGAGCTCTCTGGAAACACCATATATTTT.